Below, 30 T cell receptor beta chains from the same sample are listed, as sequenced in a study of T cells in Graves' hyperthyroidism and ophthalmopathy. Template material for amplifying TCR beta CDR3 regions consisted of RNA transcripts. A first-round RT-PCR of the TCR CDR3 used the HTBI primer set. From the multiplex PCR reads, TCRdb called clonotypes with MiXCR, one entry per CDR3 protein. This table holds 250,000 to 350,000 distinct CDR3 sequences, 20% to 25% found once. The sequencing input was blood. These receptors were collected from a man aged 30 to 45 with Graves' ophthalmopathy.

In this sample, this clonotype turned up many times. The J gene is TRBJ1-6, the V gene TRBV12-3 or TRBV12-4; 7 nucleotides line up with TRBD1. This CDR3 spans 15 amino acids. The trim removed 5 bases at V and 0 bases at J, leaving 1 base unmatched. CDR3 sequence: CASSDRDSYNSPLHF. In nucleotides, the CDR3 is TGTGCCAGCAGTGACAGGGACTCCTATAATTCACCCCTCCACTTT.

CDR3 sequence: CASSGAPNSPLHF. For the CDR3, the DNA is TGCGCCAGCAGTGGCGCCCCGAATTCACCCCTCCACTTT. The V call is TRBV10-1, the J call TRBJ1-6; D gene uncertain. This CDR3 region has 13 residues. From germline, CDR1 is WNHNN and CDR2 SYGVQD (reference sequence). Trimming pared 4 bases from V and 7 bases from J, leaving 8 bases between.

On this clonotype: A much larger clone sits a single nucleotide away, making a read error possible. The V and J genes are TRBV12-3 or TRBV12-4 and TRBJ1-1, with a weak D call TRBD1 (5 bases). The CDR3 is 15 amino acids. Trimming removed 4 bases at V and 4 bases at J, with 16 bases between. The CDR3 is CASSSGAGLSTEAFF. In nucleotides, the CDR3 is TGTGCCAGCAGTTCCGGGGCAGGTTTGAGCACTGAAGCTTTCTTT.

This clonotype appeared many times. This chain uses TRBV13 with TRBJ2-7; D perhaps matches TRBD2 (5 bases). The CDR3 is 13 amino acids. Germline CDR1 and CDR2: PRHDT and FYEKMQ (reference sequence). V dropped 4 bases and J dropped 2 bases, with 9 bases sitting between them. This CDR3 reads CASSSRRTYEQYF. The CDR3 DNA follows: TGTGCCAGCAGCTCTAGGAGGACCTACGAGCAGTACTTC.

V gene TRBV12-3 or TRBV12-4 combines with J gene TRBJ1-3, with a weak D call TRBD1 (5 bases). The CDR3 has 13 amino acids. V lost 7 bases and J lost 4, with 11 bases in between. In DNA, the CDR3 is TGTGCCAGCACCCCAGGGTTAGGAAACACCATATATTTT. As protein: CASTPGLGNTIYF.

The chain employs TRBV4-2 and TRBJ2-3; D call uncertain. This CDR3 spans 18 amino acids. In germline, CDR1 is LGHNA, CDR2 YNFKEQ. V shed 2 bases and J shed 0 bases, with 18 bases lying between them. The CDR3 reads CASSQSLRHFTSTDTQYF. In DNA form, the CDR3 reads TGTGCCAGCAGCCAATCATTGAGGCATTTCACTAGCACAGATACGCAGTATTTT.

The chain uses TRBV20-1 and TRBJ2-1, with D perhaps assigned TRBD1 or TRBD2 (5 bases each). The length of the CDR3 is 13 residues. The V gene's germline CDR1 is DFQATT and CDR2 SNEGSKA (reference sequence). The ends were cut back, 3 bases at V and 2 bases at J, with 8 bases in the middle. The CDR3 DNA is TGCAGTGCTAGTGGGGGTACCTACAATGAGCAGTTCTTC. Translating gives CSASGGTYNEQFF.

Ten or more counts support this clonotype. The chain combines TRBV2 with TRBJ1-6; 12 bases match TRBD1. The CDR3 contains 18 residues. The J segment lost 4 bases and the V segment lost 7 bases, leaving 11 bases of the junction unmatched. In germline, CDR1 is SNHLY, CDR2 FYNNEI. The DNA for the CDR3 is TGTGCCAGCACCGAAAAGGGACAGGGGGCCGTTTATAATTCACCCCTCCACTTT. Amino acids: CASTEKGQGAVYNSPLHF.

V is TRBV12-3 or TRBV12-4 and J is TRBJ2-1, with TRBD2 matching 8 bases. The CDR3 sequence is 16 residues long. The trim removed 6 bases at V and 3 bases at J, leaving 10 bases unmatched. CDR3 nucleotides: TGTGCCAGCAGCACCGGGGGGGGGATTTTCTACAATGAGCAGTTCTTC. Its protein product is CASSTGGGIFYNEQFF.

This chain uses TRBV15 with TRBJ2-7; a possible D gene is TRBD2 (5 bases). The CDR3 consists of 14 residues. Germline V gene data show CDR1 as LNHNV and CDR2 as YYDKDF (reference sequence). V was shortened by 0 bases and J by 1 base, with 7 bases between the two germline ends. The CDR3 spells CATSREGGSYEQYF. CDR3 coding DNA: TGTGCCACCAGCAGAGAGGGCGGGTCCTACGAGCAGTACTTC.

This clonotype appeared many times. The chain couples TRBV12-3 or TRBV12-4 to TRBJ2-7; either TRBD1 or TRBD2 may supply D (5 bases each). V dropped 2 bases and J dropped 5 bases, with 16 bases sitting between them. The CDR3 has 15 amino acids. The CDR3: CASSLWGPSTHEQYF. CDR3 coding DNA: TGTGCCAGCAGTTTATGGGGACCTTCCACCCACGAGCAGTACTTC.

Regarding this clonotype: A read error may be the cause here, since a much bigger clone is one base away. The chain carries TRBV13 and TRBJ1-1; D uncertain. Germline V CDR1 and CDR2: PRHDT, FYEKMQ (reference sequence). CDR3 length equals 15 residues. Trimming left V 4 bases short and J 3 bases short, with 15 bases between. CDR3 sequence reads: CASSSPRSVDTEAFF. DNA of the CDR3: TGTGCCAGCAGCTCCCCCAGGAGTGTCGACACTGAAGCTTTCTTT.

About this clonotype itself: This may come from a read error, since a much larger clone is one base off. The gene calls are TRBV12-3 or TRBV12-4 and TRBJ1-2, with 9 bases that match TRBD1. With 7 bases clipped from V and 7 bases from J, the junction kept 13 bases outside the gene matches. The CDR3 is 15 amino acids. CDR3 loop: CASNLGDRVSGGYTF. CDR3 coding DNA: TGTGCCAGCAACTTAGGGGACAGGGTATCCGGTGGCTACACCTTC.

Comments on this clonotype: A junction boundary mismatches the germline segment, possibly from a read error. This rearrangement joins TRBV6-1 to TRBJ2-1; D not certain. There are 11 residues in the CDR3. The V gene's germline CDR1 is MNHNS and CDR2 SASEGT. The DNA of the CDR3 is TGTGCCTCTTACGATGCCCGGGTAAGGATCTTC. It encodes CASYDARVRIF.

This clonotype appeared many times. V and J are TRBV28 and TRBJ2-4; 7 bases are shared with TRBD1. Germline values: CDR1 MDHEN, CDR2 SYDVKM. This CDR3 region has 17 residues. J lost 6 bases, V lost 5 bases, and 16 bases had no gene match. CDR3 sequence (DNA): TGTGCCAGCAGTCCCTCCCAACAGACAGGGTTGGGAAACATTCAGTACTTC. This codes for CASSPSQQTGLGNIQYF.

The gene calls are TRBV20-1 and TRBJ1-6; 8 bases map to TRBD1. The junction had 5 bases not matched to a gene; V was cut back by 4 bases and J by 6 bases. CDR1 DFQATT and CDR2 SNEGSKA come from the germline V gene (reference sequence). The CDR3 runs 14 residues. This CDR3 reads CSATVTGANSPLHF. The CDR3 DNA reads as TGCAGTGCTACTGTGACAGGGGCTAATTCACCCCTCCACTTT.

V gene TRBV24-1 combines with J gene TRBJ2-5; the D gene could be TRBD1 or TRBD2 (5 bases each). Trimming left V 5 bases short and J 4 bases short, with 19 bases between. The germline V gene encodes CDR1 KGHDR and CDR2 SFDVKD. This CDR3 has 16 amino acids. This CDR3 is CATSGEGRTDRETQYF. DNA of the CDR3: TGTGCCACCAGTGGCGAGGGGAGAACTGATCGAGAGACCCAGTACTTC.

This clonotype was recorded many times. The CDR3 DNA sequence: TGCAGTGCTAGACCCGGACTAGCGGGTGTGAGCTCCTACAATGAGCAGTTCTTC. Its translation is CSARPGLAGVSSYNEQFF. This chain links TRBV20-1 with TRBJ2-1; 11 nucleotides agree with TRBD2. With V trimmed by 2 bases and J by 0 bases, 9 bases remained unmatched. This CDR3 has 18 amino acids. Germline CDR1 DFQATT, CDR2 SNEGSKA (reference sequence).

This clonotype was picked up a small number of times. The rearrangement uses TRBV20-1 and TRBJ2-7; TRBD2 aligns across 7 bases. Losses at the gene ends were 3 bases for V and 0 bases for J; bases not matched to a gene: 8. Germline-derived CDR1 and CDR2 are DFQATT and SNEGSKA (reference sequence). The CDR3 is 15 residues long. The CDR3 region has the DNA TGCAGTGCTAGCCCCCTAGCGGAGAGCTCCTACGAGCAGTACTTC. Amino acid sequence: CSASPLAESSYEQYF.

This clonotype has more than one count but fewer than ten. The V and J genes are TRBV6-1 and TRBJ2-2, with TRBD1 identical over 8 bases. The V segment lost 5 bases and the J segment 2 bases; nucleotides outside the gene matches: 4. This CDR3 comprises 15 residues. Germline V gene data show CDR1 as MNHNS and CDR2 as SASEGT. The chain's CDR3 is CASSQGAANTGELFF. CDR3 DNA sequence: TGTGCCAGCAGTCAGGGGGCGGCCAACACCGGGGAGCTGTTTTTT.

This clonotype occurred many times. The chain uses TRBV3-1 and TRBJ2-6; D is uncertain. Trimming removed 3 bases at V and 2 bases at J, with 2 bases between. The CDR3 is made up of 13 amino acids. Germline-derived CDR1 and CDR2 are LGHDT and YNNKEL (reference sequence). The CDR3 loop is CASSQTGANVLTF. The CDR3 nucleotides read TGTGCCAGCAGCCAGACTGGGGCCAACGTCCTGACTTTC.

This chain connects TRBV9 to TRBJ2-2; the D gene is possibly TRBD2 (5 bases). Germline V gene sequence: CDR1 SGDLS, CDR2 YYNGEE. The CDR3 contains 15 residues. The germline V and J ends were trimmed by 4 bases and 6 bases, with 16 bases remaining between them. The CDR3 sequence: CASSLGLHPPGELFF. The CDR3 DNA reads as TGTGCCAGCAGCTTAGGACTCCACCCTCCCGGGGAGCTGTTTTTT.

This clonotype was seen repeatedly, ten times or more. This chain links TRBV20-1 with TRBJ2-1; TRBD1 agrees at 10 bases. V lost 4 bases and J lost 4; bases outside the gene matches: 4. Germline V gene lookup returns CDR1 DFQATT and CDR2 SNEGSKA (reference sequence). The CDR3 runs to 14 residues. CDR3 sequence: CSAKGDRGYNEQFF. In DNA, the CDR3 is TGCAGTGCTAAGGGGGACAGGGGATACAATGAGCAGTTCTTC.

J is TRBJ1-2 and V is TRBV6-1; D remains ambiguous. The CDR3 sequence is 12 residues long. CDR1 MNHNS and CDR2 SASEGT come from the germline V gene. V lost 0 bases and J lost 6, with 5 bases in between. CDR3 protein: CASSEAGNGYTF. The CDR3 bases are TGTGCCAGCAGTGAAGCGGGGAATGGCTACACCTTC.

This clonotype has only a few counts. V usage is TRBV3-1 and J usage is TRBJ2-1; a possible D gene is TRBD2 (5 bases). There are 17 residues in the CDR3. CDR1 is LGHDT and CDR2 is YNNKEL in the germline V gene (reference sequence). Trimming stripped 0 bases from V and 8 bases from J, with 20 bases between. The CDR3 sequence: CASSQELTYGESDEQFF. CDR3 coding DNA: TGTGCCAGCAGCCAAGAGTTGACTTACGGGGAATCGGATGAGCAGTTCTTC.

This clonotype was counted at least ten times. The chain joins TRBV13 to TRBJ2-3, with 13 positions matching TRBD2. Looked up from germline, CDR1 is PRHDT and CDR2 is FYEKMQ (reference sequence). V trimming: 3 bases; J trimming: 4 bases; junction bases outside the gene matches: 4. There are 16 residues in the CDR3. The CDR3 DNA is TGTGCCAGCAGCTTTGAAACTAGCGGGAGGGCAGATACGCAGTATTTT. Encoded protein: CASSFETSGRADTQYF.

This clonotype has a count of ten or more. V and J are TRBV7-9 and TRBJ2-3, with D perhaps matching TRBD2 (5 bases). This CDR3 contains 16 residues. Trimming removed 2 bases at V and 4 bases at J, with 16 bases between. The V gene's germline CDR1 is SEHNR and CDR2 FQNEAQ (reference sequence). For the CDR3, the DNA is TGTGCCAGCAGCTTAAGTATATCGGTCGGGGCAGATACGCAGTATTTT. Protein: CASSLSISVGADTQYF.

The genes are TRBV7-2 and TRBJ2-5; no definite D call. The V end was cut by 4 bases, the J end by 5 bases, with 17 bases between. Germline V gives CDR1 SGHTA, CDR2 FQGNSA. This CDR3 is 15 amino acids long. CDR3 nucleotides: TGTGCCAGCAGCTATAGCAAACCCAAACGGGAGACCCAGTACTTC. Amino acid sequence: CASSYSKPKRETQYF.

This clonotype was seen only a few times. The chain uses TRBV27 and TRBJ2-7, with 12 bases aligning to TRBD2. V was pared by 7 bases and J by 6 bases, with 10 bases of the junction left unmatched. CDR1 and CDR2 from the germline V gene are MNHEY and SMNVEV (reference sequence). The CDR3 length is 15 residues. The CDR3 DNA reads TGTGCCAGCACCCCAAGGACTAGCGGGACCTCCGAGCAGTACTTC. Residues: CASTPRTSGTSEQYF.

This chain connects TRBV19 to TRBJ2-1; 10 positions agree with TRBD2. Germline-derived CDR1 and CDR2 are LNHDA and SQIVND (reference sequence). The ends lost 5 bases at V and 6 bases at J; junction bases unmatched: 4. The CDR3 consists of 14 residues. The CDR3 region is CASSAAGGGNEQFF. CDR3 DNA: TGTGCCAGTAGTGCAGCGGGAGGGGGCAATGAGCAGTTCTTC.